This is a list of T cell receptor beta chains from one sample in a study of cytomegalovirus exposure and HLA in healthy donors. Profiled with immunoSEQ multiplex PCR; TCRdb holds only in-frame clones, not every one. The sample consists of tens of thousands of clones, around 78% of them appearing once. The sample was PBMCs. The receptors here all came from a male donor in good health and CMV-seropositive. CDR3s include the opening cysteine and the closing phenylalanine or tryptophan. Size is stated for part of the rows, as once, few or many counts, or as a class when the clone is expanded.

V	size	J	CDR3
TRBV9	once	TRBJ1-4	CASSPHFRGPEKLFF
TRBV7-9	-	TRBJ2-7	CASSSTVYEQYF
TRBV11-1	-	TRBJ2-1	CASSRLAGGPGEQFF
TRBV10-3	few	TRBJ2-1	CAISGGTGGGNEQFF
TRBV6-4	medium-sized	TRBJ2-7	CASGTNSYEQYF
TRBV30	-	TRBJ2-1	CGLRDYNEQFF
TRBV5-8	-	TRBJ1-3	CASSLVPGSSGNTIYF
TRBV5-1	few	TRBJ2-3	CASSLGGTSGGSTDTQYF
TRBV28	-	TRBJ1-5	CASFTGVGQPQHF
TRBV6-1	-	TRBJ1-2	CASSELASGRWNGYTF
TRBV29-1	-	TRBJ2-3	CSAGGASTDTQYF
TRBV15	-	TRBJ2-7	CATSREGGSFYEQYF
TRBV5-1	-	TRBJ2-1	CASFLGGSEQFF
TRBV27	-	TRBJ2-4	CASSVQGAKNIQYF
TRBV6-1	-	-	CASRPTMPSYEQYF
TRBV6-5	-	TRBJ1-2	CASSHSKPPLRGYTF
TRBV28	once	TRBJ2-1	CASSSESGPRGYNEQFF
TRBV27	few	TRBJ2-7	CASTKAGSGEQYF
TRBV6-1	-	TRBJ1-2	CASSVRGVGYGYTF
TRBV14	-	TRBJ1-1	CASRSGVNTEAFF
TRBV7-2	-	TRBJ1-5	CASSLGSGSGNQPQHF
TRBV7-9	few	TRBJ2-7	CASSLGTSGHYEQYF
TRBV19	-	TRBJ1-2	CASSIWSGVKNYGYTF
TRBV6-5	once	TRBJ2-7	CASSYVAGGSSYEQYF
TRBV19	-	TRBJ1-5	CASSMGQGYSNQPQHF
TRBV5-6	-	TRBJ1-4	CASSLGAGVNEKLFF
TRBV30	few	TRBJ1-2	CAWTPRRGAYGYTF
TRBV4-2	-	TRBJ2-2	CASSNNGELFF
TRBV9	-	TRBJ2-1	CASSVVRVSQGEQFF
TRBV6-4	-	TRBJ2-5	CASSDTTGSPARMGWTQYF
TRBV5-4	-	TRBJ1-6	CASSLAWGQDNSPLHF
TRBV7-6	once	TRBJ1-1	CASSSRQGKSEAFF
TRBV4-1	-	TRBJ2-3	CASSQDSGVRTDTQYF
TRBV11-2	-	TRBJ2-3	CASRDSTGPDTQYF
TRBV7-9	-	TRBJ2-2	CASSLRASGSTAGELFF
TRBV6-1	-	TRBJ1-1	CASSVGTGNTEAFF
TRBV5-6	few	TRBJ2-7	CASSSMRGSSGSSTEQYF
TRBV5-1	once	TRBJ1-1	CASSWETGNTEAFF
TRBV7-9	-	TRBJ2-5	CASSLGAQAETQYF
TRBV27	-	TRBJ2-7	CASSRQGLYEQYF
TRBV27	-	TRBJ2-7	CASSLRQGAREQYF
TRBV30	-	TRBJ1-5	CAWSKTPGGSNQPQHF
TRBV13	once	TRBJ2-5	CASSSSRLQETQYF
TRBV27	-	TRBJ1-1	CASSLGGGRATFF
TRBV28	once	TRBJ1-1	CASSVGVLGGTEAFF
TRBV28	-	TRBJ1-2	CASSLPTGEGNYGYTF
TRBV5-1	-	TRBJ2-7	CASHLRAGAYEQYF
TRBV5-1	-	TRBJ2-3	CASSSGLAGVDTQYF
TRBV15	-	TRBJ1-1	CATRRDKGVNTEAFF
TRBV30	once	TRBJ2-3	CAWASLAGGTDTQYF
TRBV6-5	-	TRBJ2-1	CASSSFGQEDEQFF
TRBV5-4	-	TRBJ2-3	CASSRGQVGGAADTQYF
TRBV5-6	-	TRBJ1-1	CASSYGTGWVAHTEAFF
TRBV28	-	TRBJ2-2	CASRQGGNGELFF
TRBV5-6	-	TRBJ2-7	CASSPLPGEIHEQYF